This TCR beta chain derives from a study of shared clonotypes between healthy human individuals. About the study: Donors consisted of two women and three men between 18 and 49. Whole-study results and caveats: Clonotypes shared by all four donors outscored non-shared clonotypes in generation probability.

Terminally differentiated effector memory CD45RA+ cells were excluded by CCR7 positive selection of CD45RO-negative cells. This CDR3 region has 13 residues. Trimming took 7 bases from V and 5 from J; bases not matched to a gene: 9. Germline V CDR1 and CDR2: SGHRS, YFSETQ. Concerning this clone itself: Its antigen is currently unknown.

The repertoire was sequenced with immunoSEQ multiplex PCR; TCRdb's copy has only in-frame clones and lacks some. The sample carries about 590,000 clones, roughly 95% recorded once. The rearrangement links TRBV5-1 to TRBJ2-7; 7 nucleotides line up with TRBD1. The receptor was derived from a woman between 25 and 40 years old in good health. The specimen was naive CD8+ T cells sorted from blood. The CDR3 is CASRESGTDEQYF. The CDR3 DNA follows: TGCGCCAGCCGTGAATCCGGGACAGACGAGCAGTACTTC.